This TCR beta chain was recovered during a study of blood T cell repertoires in COVID-19. Study in general: In each case, the material was cDNA or gDNA derived from T cells, B-cell-depleted T cells, or PBMCs.

This CDR3 spans 15 amino acids. Germline loops: CDR1 SGHRS, CDR2 YFSETQ. V lost 2 bases and J 6 bases, leaving 14 bases between the germline ends. Per the original methods: Reference gene primer amplification in the assay estimated nucleated cell counts. Assay: immunoSEQ multiplex PCR; the TCRdb copy retains only in-frame clones and omits some. The V and J calls and the clone size are those of that table, but D and trimming were determined from the DNA. The sample has a few hundred thousand clones; more than 70% are singletons. This rearrangement joins TRBV5-1 to TRBJ2-2, with D uncertain. The receptor's source is a woman aged 45 to 65 with acute or convalescent COVID-19. Sequencing was carried out using peripheral blood. CDR3 region: CASSFSNFPPGELFF. Here the CDR3 DNA reads TGCGCCAGCAGCTTCTCTAACTTCCCCCCCGGGGAGCTGTTTTTT.